This T cell receptor beta chain was documented in a study of T cell therapy after organ transplantation. Turning to the study itself: Blood for the long-term post-therapy sample came 20 to 29 weeks after therapy.

Time point indicated: 20-29 weeks after completion of therapy. Here immunoSEQ multiplex PCR was the method, and the copy in TCRdb shows in-frame clones only, minus some. Among tens of thousands of clones listed, about 83% were seen once. This clone qualifies as medium-sized (0.01 to 0.1%). Its cognate antigen is unknown. Overall study results and limits: Concurrent antirejection and antiviral drugs remain unassessed confounders.

The sequenced sample was CD8+ T cells from blood, obtained after autologous CMV-specific T cell therapy. The origin of this receptor is a human patient who had received a solid organ transplant and had CMV disease. Some T cells may be graft donor cells.

The CDR3 DNA follows: TGTGCCAGCAGCCCGGAGGGGATCGCGAACACCGGGGAGCTGTTTTTT. Its translation: CASSPEGIANTGELFF. The chain employs TRBV5-8 and TRBJ2-2, with D perhaps matching TRBD2 (6 bases). This CDR3 spans 16 amino acids. Trimming removed 4 bases at V and 0 bases at J, with 13 bases between. Germline lookup yields CDR1 SGHTS and CDR2 YDEGEE.